A single sample gave rise to the 13 T cell receptor beta chains below, sequenced in a study of monozygotic twins with inflammatory bowel disease. TCRdb re-called the 5' RACE reads and shows each CDR3 protein once, DNA omitted. There are around 380,000 distinct CDR3 sequences in the sample, with 2% to 3% held by the top ten. The sequencing sample was made of blood. Receptor source: a human donor with ulcerative colitis or Crohn's disease, or a healthy co-twin of an affected twin (not recorded which).

The J gene is TRBJ1-1, the V gene TRBV12-3 or TRBV12-4; TCRdb's D gene call, TRBD1, goes unchecked for lack of DNA. This CDR3 is built from 15 residues. The CDR3 reads CASSLKDSPPTEAFF.

This rearrangement joins TRBV5-1 to TRBJ2-2. This CDR3 region has 13 residues. Looked up from germline, CDR1 is SGHRS and CDR2 is YFSETQ. The CDR3 region is CASSLAVTGELFF.

V and J are TRBV6-1 and TRBJ1-2; no DNA is available, so the TRBD1 call from TCRdb remains unchecked. Germline loops: CDR1 MNHNS, CDR2 SASEGT. The CDR3 runs 15 residues. This CDR3 reads CASGITGFTNYGYTF.

The chain combines TRBV27 with TRBJ2-3; checking the TCRdb D call of TRBD2 is not possible without DNA. Germline V lookup: CDR1 MNHEY, CDR2 SMNVEV (reference sequence). The CDR3 sequence is 20 residues long. This chain's CDR3 is CASSSGARPGTSVWTDTQYF.

The chain links TRBV28 to TRBJ2-3; the TCRdb D gene call, TRBD2, has no DNA to confirm it. CDR1 is MDHEN and CDR2 is SYDVKM in the germline V gene. There are 16 residues in the CDR3. CDR3: CASSLLAGALTDTQYF.

The V call is TRBV7-3, the J call TRBJ2-3. In germline, CDR1 is SGHTA, CDR2 FQGTGA. CDR3 length equals 12 residues. CDR3 sequence: CASSWVPDTQYF.

The chain combines TRBV7-9 with TRBJ2-1; lacking DNA, the TRBD1 call made by TCRdb goes unchecked. Germline V lookup: CDR1 SEHNR, CDR2 FQNEAQ (reference sequence). CDR3 length equals 14 residues. The CDR3 protein is CASRRDSSYNEQFF.

The V call is TRBV20-1, the J call TRBJ1-1; TCRdb picks TRBD1, but there is no DNA to check that call. The CDR3 loop spans 13 amino acids. CDR1 and CDR2 from the germline V gene are DFQATT and SNEGSKA (reference sequence). CDR3: CSAGQGAETEAFF.

The CDR3 sequence is CASSFFPYEQYF. The chain recombines TRBV7-9 with TRBJ2-7. This CDR3 has 12 amino acids. Germline lookup yields CDR1 SEHNR and CDR2 FQNEAQ (reference sequence).

This chain uses TRBV5-6 with TRBJ2-5; the D gene TCRdb calls, TRBD1, cannot be checked with no DNA. From germline, CDR1 is SGHDT and CDR2 YYEEEE. The CDR3 is made up of 14 amino acids. CDR3 region: CASGLGTRGETQYF. The whole variable domain, remainder taken from reference TRBV5-6 and TRBJ2-5, is DAGVTQSPTHLIKTRGQQVTLRCSPKSGHDTVSWYQQALGQGPQFIFQYYEEEERQRGNFPDRFSGHQFPNYSSELNVNALLLGDSALYLCASGLGTRGETQYFGPGTRLLVL.

The V and J genes are TRBV4-1 and TRBJ1-2. CDR1 is MGHRA and CDR2 is YSYEKL in the germline V gene. This CDR3 has 19 residues. The CDR3 protein is CASSLEVEGFDFPTGGYTF.

The chain carries TRBV7-2 and TRBJ1-2. The CDR3 totals 17 residues. The germline CDR1 and CDR2 sequences are SGHTA and FQGNSA. CDR3 loop: CASRGGGRQTRNYGYTF.

The chain carries TRBV4-2 and TRBJ2-7; TCRdb selects TRBD2, and the lack of DNA leaves this call unchecked. CDR3 size: 17 residues. The germline V gene has CDR1 LGHNA and CDR2 YNFKEQ. The CDR3: CASSPRGSGAKNYEQYF.